The present T cell receptor (beta chain) was sequenced within a study of Graves' ophthalmopathy and Graves' hyperthyroidism. The CDR3 runs to 12 residues. CDR1 and CDR2 from the germline V gene are MNHEY and SVGEGT. It was from 10 ml of fresh peripheral blood that the PBMCs came. This clonotype came up a few times. A junction end diverges from the germline sequence, so it may reflect a read error. The authors amplified TCR beta CDR3 regions from RNA transcripts. Second-round multiplex PCR followed a first-round RT-PCR using HTBI primers. TCRdb redid the calling of the multiplex PCR reads with MiXCR, one entry per CDR3 protein. The sample holds about 740,000 distinct CDR3 sequences; 40% are singletons and the top ten take around 40%.

V usage is TRBV6-2 or TRBV6-3 and J usage is TRBJ1-2; D is possibly TRBD1 (5 bases). Sequencing was carried out using peripheral blood. This sequence originates from an adult man with Graves' ophthalmopathy. The CDR3 DNA is TGTGCCAGCAGTTACTATCGGGACGAACCCGTCTTC. Protein product: CASSYYRDEPVF.